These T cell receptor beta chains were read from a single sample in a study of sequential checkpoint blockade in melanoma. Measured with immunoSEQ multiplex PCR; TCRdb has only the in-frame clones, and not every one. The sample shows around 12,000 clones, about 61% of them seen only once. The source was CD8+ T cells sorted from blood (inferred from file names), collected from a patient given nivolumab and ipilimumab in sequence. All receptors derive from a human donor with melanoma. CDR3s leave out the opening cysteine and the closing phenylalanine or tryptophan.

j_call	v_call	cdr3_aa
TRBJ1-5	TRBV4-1	ASSEHSGNQPQH
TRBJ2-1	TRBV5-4	ASSFGTGVSEQF
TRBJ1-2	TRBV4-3	ASSQDREGQATVYGYT
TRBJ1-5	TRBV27	ASSRTVFQPQH
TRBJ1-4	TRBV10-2	ASSESGQGGKLF
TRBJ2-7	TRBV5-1	ASRSALAAAYEQY
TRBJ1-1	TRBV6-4	ASTGVNTEAF
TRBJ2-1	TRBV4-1	ASSGGQSSYNEQF
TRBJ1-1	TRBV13	ASQQGAITTEAF
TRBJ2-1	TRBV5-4	ASSDSSYNEQF
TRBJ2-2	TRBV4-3	ASSQAGGFDTGELF
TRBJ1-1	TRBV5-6	ASSLTGGNTEAF
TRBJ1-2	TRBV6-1	ASSPGLGRADGYT
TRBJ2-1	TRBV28	ASSYVGTSNNEQF
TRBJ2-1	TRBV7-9	ASSHLINEQF
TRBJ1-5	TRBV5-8	ASSLGTGVHGQPQH
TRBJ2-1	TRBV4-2	ASSQEEQGNEQF
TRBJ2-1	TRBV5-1	ASSLGGEGQAPLNEQF
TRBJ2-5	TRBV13	ASSFLGRVETQY
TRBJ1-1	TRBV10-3	ASREKGGMNTEAF
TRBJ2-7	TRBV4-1	ASSRLGGSGRDEQY
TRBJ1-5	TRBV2	ASSEGTGFRQPQH
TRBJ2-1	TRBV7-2	ASRSGGYLVNEQF
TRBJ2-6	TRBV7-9	ASSSGGPGANVLT
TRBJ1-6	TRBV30	AWSHGLNNSPLH
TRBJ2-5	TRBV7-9	ASSLSTSGGAVMETQY
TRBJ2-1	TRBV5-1	ASSLVWGQGEQF
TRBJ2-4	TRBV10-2	ASSESGVRAKNIQY
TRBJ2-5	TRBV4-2	ASSTSGGPEETQY
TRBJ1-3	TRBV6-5	ASSYFGSSGNTIY
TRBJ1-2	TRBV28	ASKGTGLINYGYT
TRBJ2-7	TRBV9	ASSPSDSGGEQY
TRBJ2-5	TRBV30	AWSVPRGDSQETQY
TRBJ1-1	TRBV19	ASSTAGSNTEAF
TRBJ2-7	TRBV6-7	ASSYRWDRDHEQY
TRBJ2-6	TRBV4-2	ASSQDWAGTSSGANVLT
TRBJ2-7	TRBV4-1	ASSHAGLAQTYEQY
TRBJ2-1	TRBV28	ASSFRLAGYNEQF
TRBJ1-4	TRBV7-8	ASSAGTGYNEKLF
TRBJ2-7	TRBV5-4	ASSSHAGGADEQY
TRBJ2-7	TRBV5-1	ASSPSETSGGYEQY
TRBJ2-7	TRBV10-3	AISEPSLAYEQY
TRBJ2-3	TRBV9	ASSATGMTSADTQY
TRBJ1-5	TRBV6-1	ASRQGSRPQH
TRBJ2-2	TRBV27	ASSLLAGSPNTGELF
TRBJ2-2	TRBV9	ASSVQAGGGTGELF
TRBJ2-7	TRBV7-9	ASSFQGNEQY
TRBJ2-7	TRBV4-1	ASSQKWTGLFEQY